This T cell receptor beta chain was recorded in a study of T cells in Graves' hyperthyroidism and ophthalmopathy. Findings of the study overall: In the blood, most expanded thyroid clonotypes above 0.001 appeared as well.

The CDR3 length is 12 residues. Trimming stripped 6 bases from V and 2 bases from J, with 8 bases between. CDR1 ENHRY and CDR2 SYGVKD come from the germline V gene. RNA transcripts gave rise to amplified TCR beta CDR3 regions. The HTBI primer set drove a first-round RT-PCR of the TCR CDR3. TCRdb re-analysed the multiplex PCR reads in MiXCR, keeping a single row per CDR3 protein. The table has a few hundred thousand distinct CDR3 sequences, about 46% seen once. This clonotype was observed a single time. Antigen unknown. The V and J genes are TRBV10-3 and TRBJ2-7, with D maybe TRBD1 (5 bases). This TCR was sampled from an adult woman with Graves' disease, either hyperthyroidism or ophthalmopathy (not recorded which). The sample taken for sequencing was peripheral blood or thyroid tissue (not recorded which). Here the CDR3 reads CAIRDTAYEQYF. The CDR3 DNA reads as TGTGCCATCAGGGACACCGCCTACGAGCAGTACTTC.